These 4 T cell receptor beta chains came from one sample sequenced in a study of naive and memory T cell subsets. Two oligonucleotides, mixed equimolar, formed the beta constant-region primer covering TRBC1 and TRBC2. Four rounds of PCR amplified the ligated cDNA using nested alpha and beta constant-region primers plus SP2. TCRdb redid the calling of the UMI-ligation and nested PCR reads with MiXCR, one entry per CDR3 protein. The sample contains around 130,000 distinct CDR3 sequences, 36% of which appear only once. The material sequenced was central memory CD4+ T cells from blood. All receptors come from a human donor in good health.

V gene TRBV19 combines with J gene TRBJ2-1; TRBD2 agrees at 9 bases. J gave up 6 bases and V 4 bases, and 19 bases lay outside the gene matches. This CDR3 is 19 amino acids long. CDR1 is LNHDA, CDR2 SQIVND, per germline (reference sequence). CDR3 in amino acids: CASSRGLAVTLIRSNEQFF. DNA for the CDR3: TGTGCCAGTAGTAGGGGACTAGCCGTTACGCTTATACGCAGCAATGAGCAGTTCTTC.

This clonotype was seen only a few times. This chain connects TRBV7-9 to TRBJ1-4; 7 positions agree with TRBD1. The CDR3 spans 14 residues. Germline CDR1 and CDR2: SEHNR and FQNEAQ (reference sequence). V was clipped by 4 bases and J by 5 bases; unmatched bases: 4. The CDR3: CASSSGTVNEKLFF. DNA of the CDR3: TGTGCCAGCAGCTCCGGGACAGTAAATGAAAAACTGTTTTTT.

This clonotype appeared a few times. The rearrangement links TRBV29-1 to TRBJ1-1, with 8 bases lining up with TRBD1. Germline CDR1 SQVTM, CDR2 ANQGSEA. Trimming took 7 bases from V and 3 from J; bases not matched to a gene: 4. This CDR3 is 12 amino acids long. Here the CDR3 DNA reads TGCAGCGCCGACAGGGGCTACACTGAAGCTTTCTTT. Its protein product is CSADRGYTEAFF.

The chain uses TRBV20-1 and TRBJ2-7; the match to TRBD2 covers 9 bases. CDR3 length equals 12 residues. Germline V gives CDR1 DFQATT, CDR2 SNEGSKA (reference sequence). After removal of 6 bases from V and 6 bases from J, the junction contained 6 bases not matched to a gene. CDR3 coding DNA: TGCAGTGCCGTAGCGGGAGTAAGCGAGCAGTACTTC. Translating it yields CSAVAGVSEQYF.